This TCR beta chain derives from a study of vaccination effects on CD4 cells after COVID-19. Looking at the study overall: Cultures used 2.1 million or so PBMC per well, about 10 IU/ml IL-2 and around 9.7 ug/ml peptides.

About this clone itself: Its antigen is unknown.

CDR1 is LNHDA, CDR2 SQIVND, per germline (reference sequence). The length of the CDR3 is 13 residues. Trimming took 9 bases from V and 7 from J; bases not matched to a gene: 6. Only in-frame clones appear in the TCRdb table, and some are missing; sequencing was by immunoSEQ multiplex PCR. The profile shows around 40,000 clones, approximately 67% of them singletons. Isolating CD4+ T cells followed approximately ten days of culture. This specimen consisted of CD4+ T cells from PBMCs cultured without peptide, obtained before COVID-19 vaccination. The chain carries TRBV19 and TRBJ2-7; 13 bases are shared with TRBD2. This TCR was recovered from a human donor who received a COVID-19 vaccine. CDR3 coding DNA: TGTGCCAGAGGACTAGCGGGAGTGAGGGAGCAGTACTTC. The encoded protein is CARGLAGVREQYF. The full variable domain, completed using reference TRBV19 and TRBJ2-7, is DGGITQSPKYLFRKEGQNVTLSCEQNLNHDAMYWYRQDPGQGLRLIYYSQIVNDFQKGDIAEGYSVSREKKESFPLTVTSAQKNPTAFYLCARGLAGVREQYFGPGTRLTVT.